This TCR beta chain was profiled in a study of vaccination and CD4 T cells after COVID-19. Turning to the study itself: The study drew post-COVID samples a median around 100 days after diagnosis (range 35 to 161). Whole-study findings and limits: Reactive clonotype counts went from median about 21 after infection to 38 after vaccination, nonsignificantly.

Remarks on this clonotype: The antigen is not known.

Treatment of the sample: approximately 9-day PBMC culture with coronavirus spike peptide pools or control peptides (ViraFEST assay). Unexposed donor CD4+ T cells predated the COVID-19 pandemic, collected 2011-2018. Expanded clonotypes were found by TCR sequencing after peptide-pool stimulation (ViraFEST). The ends lost 0 bases at V and 3 bases at J; junction bases unmatched: 6. The CDR3 totals 16 residues. Germline V CDR1 and CDR2: LGHNA, YSLEER. Cultured CD4+ T cell DNA underwent sequencing with the Oncomine TCR Beta short-read assay. In TCRdb, the PCR reads were re-called with MiXCR into one record per CDR3 protein. This table has about 6,600 distinct CDR3 sequences, approximately 51% appearing once.

The rearrangement joins TRBV4-3 to TRBJ2-3; 7 bases match TRBD1. The sequence was obtained from a human donor in good health. Material for sequencing was CD4+ T cells from blood, cultured in vitro. The CDR3, as DNA: TGCGCCAGCAGCCAAGATTATCGACAGGGAACAGATACGCAGTATTTT. This sequence encodes CASSQDYRQGTDTQYF.